These 27 T cell receptor beta chains originate from one sample sequenced in a study of blood T cell repertoires in COVID-19 (dated by TCRdb to about 2020). Receptor libraries were prepared by the immunoSEQ multiplex PCR assay. Here the immuneACCESS table is served through TCRdb, limited to in-frame sequences with V and J called. Missing clones are a known gap in these copies; in checked studies unresolved V genes cover under half, and the rest lacks a known reason. This sample gives approximately 240,000 clones in total; 65% to 85% of them show up just once. About 2.1% of the sample lies in the top ten. Specimen: peripheral blood. These receptors all come from a woman aged 55 to 70 with acute or convalescent COVID-19.

The chain recombines TRBV7-8 with TRBJ2-1; 8 positions match TRBD2. V lost 3 bases, J lost 3 bases, and 10 bases stayed unmatched. The CDR3 has 17 residues. The germline V gene encodes CDR1 SGHVS and CDR2 FQNEAQ. DNA of the CDR3: TGTGCCAGCAGCTTTGTTTGGGAGCGGGGGAACTACAATGAGCAGTTCTTC. Its protein product is CASSFVWERGNYNEQFF. The whole variable domain, remainder taken from reference TRBV7-8 and TRBJ2-1, is GAGVSQSPRYKVAKRGQDVALRCDPISGHVSLFWYQQALGQGPEFLTYFQNEAQLDKSGLPSDRFFAERPEGSVSTLKIQRTQQEDSAVYLCASSFVWERGNYNEQFFGPGTRLTVL.

The V and J genes are TRBV2 and TRBJ2-7, with TRBD1 identical over 12 bases. The ends lost 5 bases at V and 9 bases at J; junction bases unmatched: 8. From germline, CDR1 is SNHLY and CDR2 FYNNEI. The CDR3 spans 14 residues. The CDR3 DNA sequence: TGTGCCAGCAGTTCACCGGGACAGGGGGCGCGGCAGTACTTC. Translation: CASSSPGQGARQYF.

V and J are TRBV7-8 and TRBJ1-3, with 7 bases lining up with TRBD1. V gave up 5 bases and J gave up 0 bases; unmatched junction bases: 4. The CDR3 contains 15 residues. Looked up from germline, CDR1 is SGHVS and CDR2 is FQNEAQ. For the CDR3, the DNA is TGTGCCAGCAGCAGACAGGGCAACTCTGGAAACACCATATATTTT. Residues: CASSRQGNSGNTIYF.

The chain is built from TRBV4-1 and TRBJ2-6, with a tentative D call TRBD1 (5 bases). Trimming removed 0 bases at V and 1 base at J, with 13 bases between. There are 18 residues in the CDR3. Germline-derived CDR1 and CDR2 are MGHRA and YSYEKL. The chain's CDR3 is CASSQDQGGGSGANVLTF. CDR3 nucleotide sequence: TGCGCCAGCAGCCAAGATCAGGGTGGTGGGTCTGGGGCCAACGTCCTGACTTTC.

The chain recombines TRBV10-3 with TRBJ1-1; TRBD1 aligns across 7 bases. Germline lookup yields CDR1 ENHRY and CDR2 SYGVKD. Trimming at V came to 4 bases and at J to 5 bases, leaving 7 bases not matched to a gene. The CDR3 totals 14 residues. The CDR3 reads CAISAQSGGTEAFF. CDR3 DNA: TGTGCCATCAGTGCCCAATCAGGGGGAACTGAAGCTTTCTTT.

This chain uses TRBV7-2 with TRBJ1-3; 7 nucleotides agree with TRBD1. Germline loops: CDR1 SGHTA, CDR2 FQGNSA. With 2 bases clipped from V and 1 base from J, the junction kept 5 bases outside the gene matches. The CDR3 length is 16 residues. The CDR3, as DNA: TGTGCCAGCAGCTTATTTAACAGGGGTTCTGGAAACACCATATATTTT. Protein product: CASSLFNRGSGNTIYF.

This clone was seen once. The chain has TRBV7-6 and TRBJ1-2, with 7 bases that match TRBD1. Germline loops: CDR1 SGHVS, CDR2 FNYEAQ. Germline trimming cut 5 bases from V and 8 bases from J; bases unmatched to any gene: 5. The CDR3 loop spans 12 amino acids. CDR3 sequence (DNA): TGTGCCAGCAGCCAGGGGGGCGAGGGCTACACCTTC. Translation: CASSQGGEGYTF.

This rearrangement joins TRBV4-1 to TRBJ1-1; D gene uncertain. Germline V gene sequence: CDR1 MGHRA, CDR2 YSYEKL. With 0 bases removed from V and 12 bases from J, the gap between germline ends came to 20 bases. The CDR3 loop spans 15 amino acids. The CDR3 is CASSQDSVVGMTTFF. The CDR3 coding sequence is TGCGCCAGCAGCCAAGATTCGGTTGTGGGCATGACGACTTTCTTT.

This clone was counted once. This rearrangement joins TRBV4-1 to TRBJ1-4; 10 nucleotides align to TRBD1. The CDR3 covers 15 residues. Trimming cost V 4 bases and J 8 bases; bases outside gene matches: 7. Germline V gene data show CDR1 as MGHRA and CDR2 as YSYEKL. CDR3 protein: CASSRTGTGAEKLFF. The CDR3 DNA is TGCGCCAGCAGCCGGACCGGGACAGGGGCCGAAAAACTGTTTTTT.

The chain is built from TRBV6-5 and TRBJ2-7, with 8 nucleotides matching TRBD1. This CDR3 has 13 residues. V shed 10 bases and J 3 bases; nucleotides not matched to a gene: 8. Germline-derived CDR1 and CDR2 are MNHEY and SVGAGI. The CDR3 bases are TGTGCCACCCAGGACAGGGAGAGCTACGAGCAGTACTTC. Residues: CATQDRESYEQYF.

Only one count was recorded for this clone. The chain couples TRBV11-3 to TRBJ2-1; 10 bases are a match to TRBD2. The V and J ends lost 0 bases and 3 bases, in that order; junction bases with no gene match: 11. Germline V lookup: CDR1 SGHNT, CDR2 YENEEA. The CDR3 is 19 amino acids. Written as DNA, the CDR3 is TGTGCCAGCAGCTTAGATCGCCCTAGCGGGGGTGACGACTACAATGAGCAGTTCTTC. This codes for CASSLDRPSGGDDYNEQFF.

About this clone: Distinct nucleotide sequences in the sample also encode this CDR3. The CDR3 sequence: CASSLKGYGYTF. The CDR3, as DNA: TGTGCCAGCAGTTTAAAGGGGTATGGCTACACCTTC. The chain links TRBV28 to TRBJ1-2, with D possibly being TRBD1 (5 bases). The CDR3 has 12 residues. Germline CDR1 and CDR2: MDHEN and SYDVKM. Trimming removed 2 bases from V and 5 bases from J, with 6 bases in between.

The chain employs TRBV7-9 and TRBJ2-2; 9 nucleotides line up with TRBD1. From germline, CDR1 is SEHNR and CDR2 FQNEAQ (reference sequence). J lost 1 base, V lost 5 bases, and 5 bases had no gene match. This CDR3 spans 16 amino acids. The CDR3 nucleotides read TGTGCCAGCAGCCGACCGGGACAGGGGAACACCGGGGAGCTGTTTTTT. It specifies CASSRPGQGNTGELFF.

Comment on this clone: The same CDR3 arises from other DNA sequences in this sample as well. The chain links TRBV5-4 to TRBJ2-7; 9 bases agree with TRBD2. The CDR3 totals 14 residues. V lost 2 bases and J lost 0; bases outside the gene matches: 0. Germline CDR1 SGHNT, CDR2 YYREEE (reference sequence). The CDR3 DNA reads TGTGCCAGCAGCTTAGCGGGGGGCTCCTACGAGCAGTACTTC. The encoded protein is CASSLAGGSYEQYF.

The gene calls are TRBV11-2 and TRBJ1-5; D is perhaps TRBD1 (5 bases). The CDR3 is 13 amino acids. The V gene lost 0 bases and the J gene lost 7 bases, with 7 bases spanning the gap. Germline CDR1 reads SGHAT; CDR2 reads FQNNGV. The CDR3 nucleotides are TGTGCCAGCAGCTTAGATAGGGGCCAGCCCCAGCATTTT. Amino acids: CASSLDRGQPQHF.

The chain combines TRBV28 with TRBJ1-1, with TRBD1 matching over 7 bases. From germline, CDR1 is MDHEN and CDR2 SYDVKM. The V and J ends lost 5 bases and 0 bases, in that order; junction bases with no gene match: 3. The CDR3 has 14 residues. The CDR3 is CASSPGTVNTEAFF. CDR3 DNA sequence: TGTGCCAGCAGTCCGGGGACAGTGAACACTGAAGCTTTCTTT.

The chain recombines TRBV5-1 with TRBJ1-5; possible D gene TRBD1, 5 bases. V gave up 5 bases and J gave up 7 bases, with 13 bases separating them. From germline, CDR1 is SGHRS and CDR2 YFSETQ. This CDR3 has 13 amino acids. The CDR3 DNA follows: TGCGCCAGCAGTGACGGGGGAGGGCAGCCCCAGCATTTT. Residues: CASSDGGGQPQHF.

The rearrangement links TRBV7-9 to TRBJ1-1; TRBD1 might be the D (5 bases). From germline, CDR1 is SEHNR and CDR2 FQNEAQ (reference sequence). CDR3 length equals 12 residues. Between the trimmed V and J ends, which lost 3 bases and 7 bases, there was a span of 9 bases. The DNA for the CDR3 is TGTGCCAGCAGCTTCCAGGGTTATGAAGCTTTCTTT. It translates to CASSFQGYEAFF. Drawing the rest from reference TRBV7-9 and TRBJ1-1, the complete variable domain is DTGVSQNPRHKITKRGQNVTFRCDPISEHNRLYWYRQTLGQGPEFLTYFQNEAQLEKSRLLSDRFSAERPKGSFSTLEIQRTEQGDSAMYLCASSFQGYEAFFGQGTRLTVV.

The V and J genes are TRBV7-9 and TRBJ2-2; D call uncertain. The CDR3 sequence is 14 residues long. Trimming removed 5 bases at V and 1 base at J, with 8 bases between. Germline V gene sequence: CDR1 SEHNR, CDR2 FQNEAQ (reference sequence). CDR3 in amino acids: CASSHSLNTGELFF. CDR3 bases: TGTGCCAGCAGCCACTCATTGAACACCGGGGAGCTGTTTTTT.

This chain joins TRBV9 and TRBJ1-3; 9 bases are shared with TRBD1. This CDR3 contains 15 residues. Germline loops: CDR1 SGDLS, CDR2 YYNGEE. V was pared by 7 bases and J by 4 bases, with 9 bases of the junction left unmatched. The CDR3 spells CASDPRGTGGNTIYF. The CDR3 coding sequence is TGTGCCAGCGACCCCCGCGGGACAGGGGGAAACACCATATATTTT.

Notes on this clone: The junction shows a germline mismatch at one end, possibly a read error. V gene TRBV29-1 combines with J gene TRBJ1-2; a weak D match, TRBD1 (5 bases). There are 11 residues in the CDR3. Germline V gene sequence: CDR1 SQVTM, CDR2 ANQGSEA. The chain's CDR3 is CSVEGGTEHAF. Written as DNA, the CDR3 is TGCAGCGTTGAAGGGGGGACTGAACATGCCTTC.

As for this clone: Other DNA sequences in the sample encode the same CDR3. This chain uses TRBV4-2 with TRBJ1-2, with 8 bases that match TRBD1. CDR1 and CDR2 (germline): LGHNA, YNFKEQ. This CDR3 is built from 13 residues. J gave up 6 bases and V 3 bases, and 3 bases lay outside the gene matches. CDR3 region: CASSQEGQDGYTF. CDR3 bases: TGTGCCAGCAGCCAGGAGGGACAGGATGGCTACACCTTC.

This clone has only a few counts. For the CDR3, the DNA is TGTGCCAGCAGCTTGAGGGACAGGGTTTCCGGGGAGCTGTTTTTT. Translating it yields CASSLRDRVSGELFF. The rearrangement uses TRBV7-9 and TRBJ2-2; 9 bases map to TRBD1. The ends lost 3 bases at V and 6 bases at J; junction bases unmatched: 5. The CDR3 is 15 residues long. Germline CDR1 is SEHNR and CDR2 is FQNEAQ (reference sequence).

The chain employs TRBV10-3 and TRBJ1-2, with 11 bases that match TRBD1. CDR3 length equals 14 residues. Germline V gives CDR1 ENHRY, CDR2 SYGVKD. V shed 5 bases, J shed 3 bases, and the junction held 2 bases outside the gene matches. DNA for the CDR3: TGTGCCATCAGTAAGGGACAGGGGGACTATGGCTACACCTTC. Its translation is CAISKGQGDYGYTF.

The chain combines TRBV6-5 with TRBJ2-3; D remains unclear. This CDR3 contains 11 residues. CDR1 and CDR2 (germline): MNHEY, SVGAGI. V was shortened by 5 bases and J by 5 bases, with 5 bases between the two germline ends. The CDR3 loop is CASSTIDTQYF. The CDR3 nucleotides are TGTGCCAGCAGTACTATAGATACGCAGTATTTT.

The table lists this clone with a few counts. J is TRBJ2-7 and V is TRBV4-2, with 7 nucleotides matching TRBD2. The length of the CDR3 is 19 residues. The junction had 16 bases not matched to a gene; V was cut back by 1 base and J by 1 base. Germline CDR1 reads LGHNA; CDR2 reads YNFKEQ. CDR3 nucleotides: TGTGCCAGCAGCCAAGGGAAGGGGACGGGGGGACTACGATCCTACGAGCAGTACTTC. It codes for CASSQGKGTGGLRSYEQYF.

The chain joins TRBV6-2 or TRBV6-3 to TRBJ2-2, with 8 positions matching TRBD1. J lost 5 bases, V lost 5 bases, and 7 bases had no gene match. Germline V gene data show CDR1 as MNHEY and CDR2 as SVGEGT. The CDR3 has 15 amino acids. CDR3 coding DNA: TGTGCCAGCAGTAACCCAGGGGGCCGGACCGGGGAGCTGTTTTTT. Protein: CASSNPGGRTGELFF.